This TCR beta chain was captured by sequencing in a study of T cells in Graves' hyperthyroidism and ophthalmopathy. There were TCR beta CDR3 regions amplified from RNA transcripts. A set of HTBI primers served as the primers for a first-round RT-PCR of the TCR CDR3. Via MiXCR, TCRdb re-called the multiplex PCR reads, giving one row per CDR3 protein. The repertoire holds around 500,000 distinct CDR3 sequences, with over 13% as singletons. This clonotype was sampled from a woman younger than 30 with Graves' hyperthyroidism. Sequenced: blood.

CDR3 bases: TGTGCCAGCAGCCCCGGGTCAGAAACTCAGCCCCAGCATTTT. It specifies CASSPGSETQPQHF. The chain has TRBV7-9 and TRBJ1-5; D uncertain. The length of the CDR3 is 14 residues. Germline lookup yields CDR1 SEHNR and CDR2 FQNEAQ (reference sequence). V gave up 5 bases and J gave up 6 bases, with 14 bases separating them.